Described below is a single T cell receptor (beta chain) sequence and its context. Its target is not known. The data belong to a study of T cell responses to AZD1222 COVID-19 vaccine. Sequenced by immunoSEQ multiplex PCR; TCRdb stores in-frame clones only, minus some. The profile shows about 110,000 clones, over 75% of them singletons. Study outcomes and limitations: Unmutated variant regions are reportedly the target of nearly half of TCRs that are spike-specific. White British ancestry dominated among donors, who included more females, and clonal diversity was possibly underestimated.

The CDR3 spans 13 residues. Sequenced here: peripheral blood, sampled 28 days after the second AZD1222 dose. The genes are TRBV21-1 and TRBJ2-3; the table calls TRBD2, which could not be checked here. TRBV21-1 is shown as a pseudogene. The sequence came from an adult who received the AZD1222 COVID-19 vaccine. CDR3 nucleotide sequence: TGTGCCCGTGGGGGGAGGGGCGCAGATACGCAGTATTTT. Translated: CARGGRGADTQYF.